The 2 T cell receptor beta chains in this list originate from one sample, sequenced in a study of blood T cell repertoires in COVID-19. Using immunoSEQ multiplex PCR, the repertoire was profiled, and TCRdb retains in-frame clones only, with some absent. The sample contains some 170,000 clones, about nine tenths of which appear only once. The specimen sequenced was peripheral blood. The receptors here all came from a woman aged 45-59 years with acute or convalescent COVID-19.

This rearrangement joins TRBV18 to TRBJ2-7; D is ambiguous. The CDR3 length is 14 residues. V was clipped by 2 bases and J by 0 bases, with 8 bases between them. Germline loops: CDR1 KGHSH, CDR2 LQKENI. DNA for the CDR3: TGTGCCAGCTCACCAAGTCTAGACTCCTACGAGCAGTACTTC. Its protein product is CASSPSLDSYEQYF.

The chain joins TRBV25-1 to TRBJ1-6; D is uncertain. V lost 4 bases to trimming and J lost 7 bases, with 8 bases between them. This CDR3 has 13 amino acids. The germline V gene encodes CDR1 MGHDK and CDR2 SYGVNS. The CDR3 loop reads CASSAFPNSPLHF. The CDR3 bases are TGTGCCAGCAGTGCCTTCCCGAATTCACCCCTCCACTTT.